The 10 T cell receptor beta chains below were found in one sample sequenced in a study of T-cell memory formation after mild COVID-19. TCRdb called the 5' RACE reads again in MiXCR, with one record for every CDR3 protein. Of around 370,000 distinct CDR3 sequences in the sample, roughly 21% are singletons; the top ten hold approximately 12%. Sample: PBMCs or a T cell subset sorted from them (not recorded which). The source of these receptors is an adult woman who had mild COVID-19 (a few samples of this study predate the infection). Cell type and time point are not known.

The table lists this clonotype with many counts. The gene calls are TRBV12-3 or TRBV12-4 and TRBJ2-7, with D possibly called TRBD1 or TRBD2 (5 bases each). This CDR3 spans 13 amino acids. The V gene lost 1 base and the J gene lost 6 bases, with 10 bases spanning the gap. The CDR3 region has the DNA TGTGCCAGCAGTTTAGGTTCGGGGCTCGAGCAGTACTTC. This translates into CASSLGSGLEQYF.

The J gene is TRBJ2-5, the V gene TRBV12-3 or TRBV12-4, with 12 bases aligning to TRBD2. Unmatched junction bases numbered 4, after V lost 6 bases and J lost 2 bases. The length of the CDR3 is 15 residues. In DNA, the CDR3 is TGTGCCAGCAGAACCGGACTAGCGGGGCAAGAGACCCAGTACTTC. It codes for CASRTGLAGQETQYF.

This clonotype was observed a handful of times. The CDR3 spells CASSQRGGGEKLFF. For the CDR3, the DNA is TGTGCCAGCAGTCAACGGGGGGGCGGTGAAAAACTGTTTTTT. This chain uses TRBV12-3 or TRBV12-4 with TRBJ1-4, with a weak D call TRBD1 (6 bases). Trimming stripped 5 bases from V and 7 bases from J, with 14 bases between. This CDR3 contains 14 residues.

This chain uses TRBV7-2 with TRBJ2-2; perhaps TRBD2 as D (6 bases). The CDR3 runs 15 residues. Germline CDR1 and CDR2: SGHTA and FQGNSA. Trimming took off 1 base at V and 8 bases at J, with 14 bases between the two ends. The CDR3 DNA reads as TGTGCCAGCAGCTTAGTGTTAGGTCTAGCGGGGGAGCTGTTTTTT. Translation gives CASSLVLGLAGELFF.

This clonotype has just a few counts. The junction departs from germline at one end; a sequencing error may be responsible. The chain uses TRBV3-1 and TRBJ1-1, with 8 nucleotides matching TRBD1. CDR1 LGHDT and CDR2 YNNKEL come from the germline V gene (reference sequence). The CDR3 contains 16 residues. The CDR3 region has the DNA TGTGCCAGCAGTCAAGGGTGGACAGGGCCGAACACTGAAGCTTTCTTT. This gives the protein CASSQGWTGPNTEAFF.

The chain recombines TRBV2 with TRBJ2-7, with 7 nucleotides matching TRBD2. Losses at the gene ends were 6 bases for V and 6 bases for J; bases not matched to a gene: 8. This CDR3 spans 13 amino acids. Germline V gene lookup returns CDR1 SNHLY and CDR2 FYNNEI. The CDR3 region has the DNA TGTGCCAGCAGGGGGACTATGGGGGGCGAGCAGTACTTC. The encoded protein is CASRGTMGGEQYF.

This CDR3 reads CAWSVDRGGYTF. The CDR3 DNA is TGTGCCTGGAGTGTGGACAGGGGTGGCTACACCTTC. The chain employs TRBV30 and TRBJ1-2; 9 bases align to TRBD1. Germline assignment: CDR1 GTSNPN and CDR2 SVGIG (reference sequence). This CDR3 spans 12 amino acids. V lost 0 bases and J lost 7; bases outside the gene matches: 0.

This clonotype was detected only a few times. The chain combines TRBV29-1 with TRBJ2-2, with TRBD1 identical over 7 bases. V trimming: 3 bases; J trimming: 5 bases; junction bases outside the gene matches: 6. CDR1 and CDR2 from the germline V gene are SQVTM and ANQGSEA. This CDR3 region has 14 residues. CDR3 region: CSVDTGAGTGELFF. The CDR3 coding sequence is TGCAGCGTTGATACAGGGGCCGGGACCGGGGAGCTGTTTTTT.

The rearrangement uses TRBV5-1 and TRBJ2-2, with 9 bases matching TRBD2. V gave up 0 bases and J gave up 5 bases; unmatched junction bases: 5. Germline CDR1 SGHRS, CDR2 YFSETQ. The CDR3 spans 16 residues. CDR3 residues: CASSLASLAGTGELFF. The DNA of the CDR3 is TGCGCCAGCAGCTTGGCCTCTCTAGCGGGGACCGGGGAGCTGTTTTTT.

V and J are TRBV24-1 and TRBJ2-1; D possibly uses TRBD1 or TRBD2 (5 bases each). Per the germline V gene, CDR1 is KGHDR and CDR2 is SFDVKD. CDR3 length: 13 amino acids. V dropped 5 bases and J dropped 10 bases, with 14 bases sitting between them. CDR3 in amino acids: CATSGPGTSEQFF. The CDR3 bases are TGTGCCACCAGTGGCCCCGGGACGTCGGAGCAGTTCTTC.